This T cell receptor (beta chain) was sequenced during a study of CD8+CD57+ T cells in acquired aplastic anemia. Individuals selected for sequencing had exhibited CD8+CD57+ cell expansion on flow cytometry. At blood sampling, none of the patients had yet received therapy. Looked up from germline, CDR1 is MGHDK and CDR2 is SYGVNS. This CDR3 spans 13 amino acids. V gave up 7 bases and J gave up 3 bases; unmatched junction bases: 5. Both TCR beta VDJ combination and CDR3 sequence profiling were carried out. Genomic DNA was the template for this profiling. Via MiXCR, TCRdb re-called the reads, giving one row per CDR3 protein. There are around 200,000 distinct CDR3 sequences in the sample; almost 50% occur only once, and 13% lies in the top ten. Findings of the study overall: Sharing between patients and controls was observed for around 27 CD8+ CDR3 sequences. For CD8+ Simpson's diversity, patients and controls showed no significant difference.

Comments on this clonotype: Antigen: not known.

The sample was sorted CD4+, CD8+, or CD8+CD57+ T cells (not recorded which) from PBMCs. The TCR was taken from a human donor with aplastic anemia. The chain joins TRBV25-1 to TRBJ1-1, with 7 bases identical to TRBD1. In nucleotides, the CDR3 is TGTGCCAGCACCTACAGGGGCGACACTGAAGCTTTCTTT. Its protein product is CASTYRGDTEAFF.